Below are 21 T cell receptor beta chains sequenced from a single sample in a study of blood T cell repertoires in COVID-19. Libraries were prepared by immunoSEQ multiplex PCR; TCRdb keeps only in-frame clonotypes and omits some of them. The table lists about 300,000 clones, approximately 90% of them singletons, with approximately 5% in the top ten. The sample was PBMCs or T cells enriched from blood (not recorded which). These receptors all come from a woman aged 25-40 years who had recovered from COVID-19.

The rearrangement links TRBV11-2 to TRBJ1-2, with 7 bases lining up with TRBD1. The CDR3 consists of 17 residues. Germline values: CDR1 SGHAT, CDR2 FQNNGV. The ends lost 6 bases at V and 4 bases at J; junction bases unmatched: 17. The CDR3 sequence is CASRPNTGAGSTYGYTF. The CDR3 DNA is TGTGCCAGCAGACCTAACACAGGGGCAGGGAGTACCTATGGCTACACCTTC. Supplemented by reference TRBV11-2 and TRBJ1-2, the full variable domain reads EAGVAQSPRYKIIEKRQSVAFWCNPISGHATLYWYQQILGQGPKLLIQFQNNGVVDDSQLPKDRFSAERLKGVDSTLKIQPAKLEDSAVYLCASRPNTGAGSTYGYTFGSGTRLTVV.

The rearrangement joins TRBV7-3 to TRBJ2-5, with 9 positions matching TRBD1. V lost 8 bases and J lost 2; bases outside the gene matches: 12. This CDR3 spans 16 amino acids. The germline gives CDR1 SGHTA, CDR2 FQGTGA. The CDR3 protein is CASGNTGTGRQETQYF. Here the CDR3 DNA reads TGTGCCAGCGGAAACACCGGGACAGGGAGGCAAGAGACCCAGTACTTC.

This sequence joins TRBV7-9 and TRBJ2-5; 7 nucleotides agree with TRBD2. Germline V gene sequence: CDR1 SEHNR, CDR2 FQNEAQ (reference sequence). The junction had 14 bases not matched to a gene; V was cut back by 8 bases and J by 2 bases. This CDR3 region has 16 residues. The chain's CDR3 is CASVPRRAGIQETQYF. Here the CDR3 DNA reads TGTGCCAGCGTCCCCCGTAGAGCGGGGATTCAAGAGACCCAGTACTTC.

The chain employs TRBV7-9 and TRBJ2-3; D perhaps matches TRBD1 (6 bases). The CDR3 is 14 residues long. Between the trimmed V and J ends, which lost 5 bases and 5 bases, there was a span of 14 bases. Germline CDR1 SEHNR, CDR2 FQNEAQ (reference sequence). CDR3 coding DNA: TGTGCCAGCAGCGACAGGACGGGGCGAGATACGCAGTATTTT. This encodes CASSDRTGRDTQYF. The whole variable domain, remainder taken from reference TRBV7-9 and TRBJ2-3, is DTGVSQNPRHKITKRGQNVTFRCDPISEHNRLYWYRQTLGQGPEFLTYFQNEAQLEKSRLLSDRFSAERPKGSFSTLEIQRTEQGDSAMYLCASSDRTGRDTQYFGPGTRLTVL.

This clone was seen just once. The chain links TRBV5-5 to TRBJ2-2, with D perhaps TRBD2 (7 bases). V lost 3 bases to trimming and J lost 5 bases, with 20 bases between them. This CDR3 spans 17 amino acids. In germline, CDR1 is SGHKS, CDR2 YYEKEE (reference sequence). CDR3 region: CASSYPERGGRTGELFF. For the CDR3, the DNA is TGTGCCAGCAGCTACCCCGAAAGGGGGGGCCGGACCGGGGAGCTGTTTTTT.

The chain is built from TRBV15 and TRBJ2-1; 8 nucleotides line up with TRBD2. The CDR3 is made up of 14 amino acids. Trimming at V came to 5 bases and at J to 9 bases, leaving 9 bases not matched to a gene. Germline values: CDR1 LNHNV, CDR2 YYDKDF (reference sequence). The CDR3: CATSGSAGAIEQFF. The CDR3 DNA is TGTGCCACCAGCGGGTCAGCGGGGGCAATTGAGCAGTTCTTC.

The CDR3 nucleotides read TGTGCCAGCAGCTCCGATAGGACAGGGGTCGGCTACACCTTC. It specifies CASSSDRTGVGYTF. V is TRBV11-2 and J is TRBJ1-2, with 9 bases that match TRBD1. Germline V gene data show CDR1 as SGHAT and CDR2 as FQNNGV. The CDR3 is made up of 14 amino acids. After removal of 4 bases from V and 8 bases from J, the junction contained 8 bases not matched to a gene.

The V call is TRBV3-1 (or the pseudogene TRBV3-2), the J call TRBJ2-5; tentative D call: TRBD2 (6 bases). The CDR3 contains 14 residues. Trimming removed 4 bases from V and 4 bases from J, with 13 bases in between. From germline, CDR1 is LGHDT and CDR2 YNNKEL (reference sequence). The CDR3 spells CASSRPWGGETQYF. For the CDR3, the DNA is TGTGCCAGCAGCCGTCCTTGGGGAGGAGAGACCCAGTACTTC.

The chain uses TRBV7-9 and TRBJ1-2; 8 bases agree with TRBD1. The trim removed 1 base at V and 2 bases at J, leaving 12 bases unmatched. The CDR3 extends over 18 amino acids. In germline, CDR1 is SEHNR, CDR2 FQNEAQ (reference sequence). The CDR3: CASSLDGLRDRLNYGYTF. DNA of the CDR3: TGTGCCAGCAGCTTAGATGGACTTCGGGACAGGCTAAACTATGGCTACACCTTC.

This chain uses TRBV9 with TRBJ1-3; D is uncertain. The V end was cut by 0 bases, the J end by 0 bases, with 7 bases between. Germline V gene sequence: CDR1 SGDLS, CDR2 YYNGEE. This CDR3 is built from 15 residues. CDR3 loop: CASSVGAISGNTIYF. For the CDR3, the DNA is TGTGCCAGCAGCGTAGGGGCCATCTCTGGAAACACCATATATTTT.

The V call is TRBV3-1 (or the pseudogene TRBV3-2), the J call TRBJ1-2; D is ambiguous. V lost 0 bases and J 4 bases, leaving 9 bases between the germline ends. There are 14 residues in the CDR3. CDR1 and CDR2 (germline): LGHDT, YNNKEL (reference sequence). The CDR3 loop reads CASSQDDNLYGYTF. The CDR3 DNA reads TGTGCCAGCAGCCAAGATGACAACCTCTATGGCTACACCTTC.

J is TRBJ1-3 and V is TRBV30; D unresolved. The CDR3 is 11 amino acids. Trimming removed 3 bases from V and 8 bases from J, with 8 bases in between. The germline V gene encodes CDR1 GTSNPN and CDR2 SVGIG (reference sequence). CDR3 DNA: TGTGCCTGGAGGCGGGCGGACACCATATATTTT. Translated: CAWRRADTIYF.

The genes are TRBV10-3 and TRBJ2-1; the match to TRBD1 covers 10 bases. CDR1 ENHRY and CDR2 SYGVKD come from the germline V gene. The CDR3 runs to 16 residues. V dropped 2 bases and J dropped 4; count of bases not matched to a gene: 5. CDR3 DNA: TGTGCCATCAGTGAGATTCTGGGACAGGGGTACAATGAGCAGTTCTTC. It is translated as CAISEILGQGYNEQFF.

This chain uses TRBV27 with TRBJ1-2, with 9 bases that match TRBD1. Trimming at V came to 0 bases and at J to 7 bases, leaving 3 bases not matched to a gene. The CDR3 consists of 14 residues. From germline, CDR1 is MNHEY and CDR2 SMNVEV (reference sequence). The CDR3 is CASSLSSTGGGYTF. The DNA of the CDR3 is TGTGCCAGCAGTTTATCCTCGACAGGGGGTGGCTACACCTTC.

The chain combines TRBV10-2 with TRBJ1-2, with 8 bases that match TRBD1. The V gene end was trimmed by 10 bases and the J gene end by 3 bases; junction bases not matched to a gene: 4. Per germline, CDR1 WSHSY and CDR2 SAAADI. This CDR3 has 12 amino acids. The CDR3 sequence is CATLTGDYGYTF. CDR3 DNA sequence: TGCGCCACCCTGACAGGGGACTATGGCTACACCTTC.

This clone was seen more than once but under ten times. V is TRBV5-4 and J is TRBJ1-2; D perhaps matches TRBD1 (6 bases). Germline-derived CDR1 and CDR2 are SGHNT and YYREEE (reference sequence). V lost 5 bases and J 13 bases, leaving 21 bases between the germline ends. The CDR3 covers 13 residues. The CDR3 loop reads CASSPTGQTRGTF. The CDR3 region has the DNA TGTGCCAGCAGTCCGACAGGACAGACCAGAGGCACCTTC. Filled out from reference TRBV5-4 and TRBJ1-2, the complete variable domain reads ETGVTQSPTHLIKTRGQQVTLRCSSQSGHNTVSWYQQALGQGPQFIFQYYREEENGRGNFPPRFSGLQFPNYSSELNVNALELDDSALYLCASSPTGQTRGTFGSGTRLTVV.

The chain recombines TRBV19 with TRBJ2-4; 9 bases fit TRBD2. V lost 3 bases, J lost 0 bases, and 12 bases stayed unmatched. The CDR3 is 19 amino acids. The germline V gene has CDR1 LNHDA and CDR2 SQIVND (reference sequence). The DNA of the CDR3 is TGTGCCAGTAGTATTTCGGCGGCTAGCGGGGCAATAGCCAAAAACATTCAGTACTTC. Residues: CASSISAASGAIAKNIQYF.

This clone was recorded once. The chain employs TRBV6-5 and TRBJ1-3; 7 bases are shared with TRBD1. Germline CDR1 and CDR2: MNHEY and SVGAGI. The ends lost 7 bases at V and 0 bases at J; junction bases unmatched: 6. The CDR3 covers 15 residues. The CDR3 spells CASTPGQSSGNTIYF. The DNA of the CDR3 is TGTGCCAGCACCCCGGGACAGAGCTCTGGAAACACCATATATTTT.

This clone was seen just once. The chain uses TRBV19 and TRBJ1-2; unclear D gene. Germline values: CDR1 LNHDA, CDR2 SQIVND (reference sequence). The CDR3 has 14 amino acids. Trimming pared 6 bases from V and 5 bases from J, leaving 16 bases between. The chain's CDR3 is CASRNTPLNYGYTF. CDR3 DNA sequence: TGTGCCAGTAGGAATACACCCCTCAATTATGGCTACACCTTC.

The chain is built from TRBV3-1 (or the pseudogene TRBV3-2) and TRBJ2-1; the D gene is possibly TRBD1 (5 bases). Looked up from germline, CDR1 is LGHDT and CDR2 is YNNKEL (reference sequence). CDR3 length: 13 residues. The germline V and J ends were trimmed by 0 bases and 13 bases, with 13 bases remaining between them. The CDR3: CASSQDGRAAQFF. The CDR3 bases are TGTGCCAGCAGCCAAGATGGCAGGGCCGCCCAGTTCTTC.

This clone was detected a few times. The J gene is TRBJ1-4, the V gene TRBV30, with a possible D match to TRBD1 (5 bases). CDR1 is GTSNPN and CDR2 is SVGIG in the germline V gene (reference sequence). The CDR3 is made up of 15 amino acids. V gave up 4 bases and J gave up 3 bases, with 15 bases separating them. The CDR3 reads CAWIGGEVANEKLFF. The DNA for the CDR3 is TGTGCCTGGATCGGAGGGGAGGTAGCTAATGAAAAACTGTTTTTT.